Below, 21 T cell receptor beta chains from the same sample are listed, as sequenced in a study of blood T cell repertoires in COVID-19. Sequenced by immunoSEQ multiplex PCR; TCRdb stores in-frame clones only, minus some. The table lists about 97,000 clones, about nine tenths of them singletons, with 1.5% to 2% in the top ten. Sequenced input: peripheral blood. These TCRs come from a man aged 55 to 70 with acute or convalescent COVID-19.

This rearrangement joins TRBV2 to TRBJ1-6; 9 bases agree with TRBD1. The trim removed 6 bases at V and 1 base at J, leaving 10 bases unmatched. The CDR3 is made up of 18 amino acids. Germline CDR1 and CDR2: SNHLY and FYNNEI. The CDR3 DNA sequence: TGTGCCAGCAGAGGGACAGGGAATCGCGTTTCCTATAATTCACCCCTCCACTTT. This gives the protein CASRGTGNRVSYNSPLHF.

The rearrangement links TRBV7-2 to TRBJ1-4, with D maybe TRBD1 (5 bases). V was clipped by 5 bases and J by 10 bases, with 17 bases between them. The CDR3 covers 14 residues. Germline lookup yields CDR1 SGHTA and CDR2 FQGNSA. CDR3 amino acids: CASSVQVDRPKLFF. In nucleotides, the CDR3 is TGTGCCAGCAGCGTACAGGTCGATCGCCCAAAACTGTTTTTT.

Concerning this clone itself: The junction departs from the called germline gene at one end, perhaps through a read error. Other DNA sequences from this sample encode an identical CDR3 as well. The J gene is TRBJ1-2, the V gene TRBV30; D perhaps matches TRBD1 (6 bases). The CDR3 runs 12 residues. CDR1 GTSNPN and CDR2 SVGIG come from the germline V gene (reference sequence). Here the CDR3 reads CAWSPGDYGYTF. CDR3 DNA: TGTGCCTGGAGTCCAGGGGACTACGGCTACACCTTC.

CDR3 DNA: TGTGCCAGCAGCCCGGGAGGGGGGTCGGGGGCCAACGTCCTGACTTTC. Translation gives CASSPGGGSGANVLTF. The chain recombines TRBV5-4 with TRBJ2-6; 8 positions match TRBD2. CDR3 size: 16 residues. Trimming removed 4 bases from V and 4 bases from J; junction bases left unmatched: 7. Per germline, CDR1 SGHNT and CDR2 YYREEE (reference sequence).

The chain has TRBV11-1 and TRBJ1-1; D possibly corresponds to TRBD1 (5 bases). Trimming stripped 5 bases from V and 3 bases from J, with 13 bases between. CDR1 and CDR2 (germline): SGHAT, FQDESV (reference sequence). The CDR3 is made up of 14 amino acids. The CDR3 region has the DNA TGTGCCAGCAGCCTGAGGACGGGGGACACTGAAGCTTTCTTT. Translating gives CASSLRTGDTEAFF.

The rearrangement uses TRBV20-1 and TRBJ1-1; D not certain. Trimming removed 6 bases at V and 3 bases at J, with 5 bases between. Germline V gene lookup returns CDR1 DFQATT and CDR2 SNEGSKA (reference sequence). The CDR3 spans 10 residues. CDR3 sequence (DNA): TGCAGTGCACTAGACACTGAAGCTTTCTTT. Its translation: CSALDTEAFF.

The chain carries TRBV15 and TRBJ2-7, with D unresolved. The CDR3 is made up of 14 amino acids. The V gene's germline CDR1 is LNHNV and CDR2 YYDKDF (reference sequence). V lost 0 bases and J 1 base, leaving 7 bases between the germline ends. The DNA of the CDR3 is TGTGCCACCAGCAGAGATCACAGATCCTACGAGCAGTACTTC. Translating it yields CATSRDHRSYEQYF.

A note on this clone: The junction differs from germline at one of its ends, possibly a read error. CDR3 nucleotides: TGTGCCTGCAGCGAACTCCGGGGGGCCGGAGAGACCCAGTACTTC. Translation gives CACSELRGAGETQYF. V is TRBV7-7 and J is TRBJ2-5, with D possibly matching TRBD2 (7 bases). The CDR3 loop spans 15 amino acids. Germline CDR1 and CDR2: SSHAT and FNYEAQ (reference sequence).

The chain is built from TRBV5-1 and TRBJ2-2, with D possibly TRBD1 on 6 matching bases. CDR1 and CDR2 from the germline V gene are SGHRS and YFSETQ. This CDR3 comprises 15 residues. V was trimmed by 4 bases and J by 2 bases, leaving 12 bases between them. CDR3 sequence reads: CASSQGTTNTGELFF. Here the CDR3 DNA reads TGCGCCAGCAGCCAAGGGACAACCAACACCGGGGAGCTGTTTTTT.

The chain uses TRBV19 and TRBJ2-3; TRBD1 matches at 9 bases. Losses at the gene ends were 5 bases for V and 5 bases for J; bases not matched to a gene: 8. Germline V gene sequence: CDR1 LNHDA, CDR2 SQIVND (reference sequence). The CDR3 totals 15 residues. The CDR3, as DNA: TGTGCCAGTAGTCCCCGGGACAGGGCAAAAGATACGCAGTATTTT. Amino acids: CASSPRDRAKDTQYF.

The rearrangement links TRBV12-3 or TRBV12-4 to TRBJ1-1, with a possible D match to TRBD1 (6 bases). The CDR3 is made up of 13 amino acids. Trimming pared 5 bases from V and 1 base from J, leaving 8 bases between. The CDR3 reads CASSTRGNTEAFF. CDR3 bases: TGTGCCAGCAGTACCAGGGGGAACACTGAAGCTTTCTTT.

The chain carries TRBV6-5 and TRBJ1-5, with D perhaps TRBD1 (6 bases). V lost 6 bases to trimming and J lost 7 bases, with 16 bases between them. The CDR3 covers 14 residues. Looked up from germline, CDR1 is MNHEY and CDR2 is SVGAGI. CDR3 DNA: TGTGCCAGCAGGGGAGGGGGGGAAGGGCAGCCCCAGCATTTT. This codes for CASRGGGEGQPQHF.

This CDR3 is CSASPGQASSYNSPLHF. The CDR3 DNA sequence: TGCAGTGCTAGTCCTGGACAGGCGAGCTCCTATAATTCACCCCTCCACTTT. The gene calls are TRBV20-1 and TRBJ1-6, with TRBD1 identical over 7 bases. With 3 bases clipped from V and 0 bases from J, the junction kept 8 bases outside the gene matches. Germline loops: CDR1 DFQATT, CDR2 SNEGSKA (reference sequence). This CDR3 is 17 amino acids long.

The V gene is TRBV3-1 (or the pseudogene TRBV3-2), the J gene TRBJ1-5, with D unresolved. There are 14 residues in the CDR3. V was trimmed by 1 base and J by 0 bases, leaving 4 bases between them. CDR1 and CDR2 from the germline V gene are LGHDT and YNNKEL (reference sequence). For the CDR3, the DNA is TGTGCCAGCAGCCAAGGACATAGCAATCAGCCCCAGCATTTT. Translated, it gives CASSQGHSNQPQHF.

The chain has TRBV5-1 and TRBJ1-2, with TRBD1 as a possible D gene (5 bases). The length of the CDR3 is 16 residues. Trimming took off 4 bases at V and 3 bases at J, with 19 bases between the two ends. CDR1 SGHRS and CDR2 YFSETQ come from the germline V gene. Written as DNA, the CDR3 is TGCGCCAGCAGCGCCGGGGGAAGGGTCCTTGACTATGGCTACACCTTC. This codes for CASSAGGRVLDYGYTF.

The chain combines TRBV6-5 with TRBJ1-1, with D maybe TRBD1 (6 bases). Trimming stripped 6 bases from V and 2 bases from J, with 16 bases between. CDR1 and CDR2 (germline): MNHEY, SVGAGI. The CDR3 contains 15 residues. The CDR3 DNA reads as TGTGCCAGCAGGCCTTGGGGACACATAAACACTGAAGCTTTCTTT. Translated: CASRPWGHINTEAFF.

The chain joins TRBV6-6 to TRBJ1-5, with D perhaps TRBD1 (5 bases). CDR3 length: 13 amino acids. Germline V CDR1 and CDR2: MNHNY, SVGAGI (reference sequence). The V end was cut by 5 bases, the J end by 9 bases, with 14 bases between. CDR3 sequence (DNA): TGTGCCAGCAGTCCCGCGGGGACTGGGCCCCAGCATTTT. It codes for CASSPAGTGPQHF.

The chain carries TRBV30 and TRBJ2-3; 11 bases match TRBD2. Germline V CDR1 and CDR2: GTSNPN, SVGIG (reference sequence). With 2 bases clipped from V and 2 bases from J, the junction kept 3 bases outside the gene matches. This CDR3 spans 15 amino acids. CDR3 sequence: CAWSRTSGYTDTQYF. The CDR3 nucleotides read TGTGCCTGGAGTCGGACTAGCGGGTACACAGATACGCAGTATTTT.

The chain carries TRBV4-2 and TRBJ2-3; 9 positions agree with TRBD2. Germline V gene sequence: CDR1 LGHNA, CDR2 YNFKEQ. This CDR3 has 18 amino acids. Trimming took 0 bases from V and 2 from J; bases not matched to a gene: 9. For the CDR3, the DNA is TGTGCCAGCAGCCAAGAAACAACCGGGACTAGCTACACAGATACGCAGTATTTT. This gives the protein CASSQETTGTSYTDTQYF.

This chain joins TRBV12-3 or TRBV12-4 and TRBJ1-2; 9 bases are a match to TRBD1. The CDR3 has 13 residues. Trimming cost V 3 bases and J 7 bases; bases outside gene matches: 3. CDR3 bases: TGTGCCAGCAGTTTGAGGACAGGGGTTGGCTACACCTTC. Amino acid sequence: CASSLRTGVGYTF.

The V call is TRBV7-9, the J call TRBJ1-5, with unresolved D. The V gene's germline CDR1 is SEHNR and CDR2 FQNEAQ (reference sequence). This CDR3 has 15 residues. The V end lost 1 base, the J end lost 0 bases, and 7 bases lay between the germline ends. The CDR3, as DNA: TGTGCCAGCAGCTTAGGGGAGGATAGCAATCAGCCCCAGCATTTT. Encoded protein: CASSLGEDSNQPQHF.